This T cell receptor (beta chain) was found in a study of blood T cell repertoires in COVID-19 (dated by TCRdb to the early 2020s). Study-level background: The collaborator samples originated in the United States, Italy and Spain and spanned the acute and convalescent phases of COVID-19. The prospective study material was composed of cDNA or gDNA derived from T cells, B-cell-depleted T cells, or PBMCs. Subjects who had been exposed to COVID-19, were actively infected with it, or had recovered from it provided the deeply sampled blood TCRbeta repertoires that made up the dataset. The repertoires were released in a freely available public database meant as a resource for research on the immune response to SARS-CoV-2. The samples were drawn from two sources: the first 160 participants of the ongoing ImmuneRACE study, and 1,200 or so subjects contributed by 6 global collaborators. Sample metadata almost always included a de-identified subject ID, COVID-19 status, age in years and sex. Where available, HLA class I and class II types were obtained from metadata supplied by the sample provider rather than from assay-based typing.

Study-level results and caveats: How much clinical and demographic metadata was included differed by source and by participant, and the metadata was provided uncurated.

Worth noting for this clone: Its antigen is unknown. No per-base quality is available; no much larger clone lies one base away.

The immunoSEQ Assay, a bias-controlled multiplex PCR, was used to amplify TCRbeta CDR3 regions from genomic DNA. The published analysis was carried out like this. The number of nucleated cells in each sample was estimated by amplification of reference gene primers within the assay. To quantify the absolute abundance of each unique TCRbeta CDR3 rearrangement, sequence reads were collapsed and filtered. For each sample, productive Simpson clonality was calculated as the square root of Simpson's diversity index across productive rearrangements. TCRdb's version of the immuneACCESS table is confined to in-frame rearrangements and falls short of the full clone set. An unresolved V gene accounts for under half of the shortfall where checked; the remainder is of unknown origin. V, J and clone size are taken as reported in that table, and D and trimming were inferred from the DNA itself. In this sample the table shows 250,000 to 300,000 clones, about nine tenths of which occur a single time. Of the sample, 6.9% falls within the top ten clones.

Another Seattle source contributed samples from volunteer blood donors who had recovered from COVID-19. Each collaborating institution followed its own protocols to collect whole blood in K2EDTA tubes. Collaborator samples were shipped for TCRbeta analysis as frozen whole blood, isolated PBMCs, or DNA extracted from either sample type. The source is a woman aged 25 to 39 who had recovered from COVID-19. Sequencing input: peripheral blood.

The CDR3 has the sequence CASSVVGQDTQYF. The DNA is TGTGCCAGCAGCGTAGTCGGACAAGATACGCAGTATTTT. Recombination linked TRBV9 to TRBJ2-3; the D gene is perhaps TRBD1, from 5 matching bases. V loses 0 bases, J loses 5 bases, and the germline ends lie 7 bases apart. From a lookup of the germline V gene, CDR1 and CDR2 are SGDLS and YYNGEE. Reading from cysteine to phenylalanine, the CDR3 counts 13 amino acids. The only DNA kept is the CDR3, 39 bases in frame from the first base.